Listed here are 18 T cell receptor beta chains from one sample, sequenced in a study of T cells in Graves' hyperthyroidism and ophthalmopathy. RNA transcripts provided the source from which TCR beta CDR3 regions were amplified. A first-round RT-PCR of the TCR CDR3 used the HTBI primer set. MiXCR was run by TCRdb on the multiplex PCR reads, yielding one entry per CDR3 protein. Counted here are roughly 500,000 distinct CDR3 sequences, 20% to 25% occurring once; the ten biggest clones make up approximately 49%. The specimen was blood. These receptors all stem from an older woman with Graves' ophthalmopathy.

The rearrangement uses TRBV7-9 and TRBJ1-1; D might be TRBD1 (6 bases). Germline V gives CDR1 SEHNR, CDR2 FQNEAQ (reference sequence). The V end was cut by 5 bases, the J end by 11 bases, with 12 bases between. This CDR3 is built from 11 residues. DNA of the CDR3: TGTGCCAGCAGCCAAACAGGGAAGGCTTTCTTT. Amino acids: CASSQTGKAFF.

There are many counts of this clonotype. The chain links TRBV12-5 to TRBJ1-1; D is ambiguous. The CDR3 loop spans 13 amino acids. Trimming removed 1 base from V and 1 base from J, with 4 bases in between. Germline V gene data show CDR1 as LGHNT and CDR2 as FRNRAP. This chain's CDR3 is CASGLARNTEAFF. The DNA of the CDR3 is TGTGCTAGTGGTTTGGCACGGAACACTGAAGCTTTCTTT.

This clonotype occurred a few times. V usage is TRBV5-1 and J usage is TRBJ2-1, with D perhaps TRBD2 (5 bases). The CDR3 sequence is 15 residues long. V lost 7 bases and J lost 6, with 20 bases in between. CDR1 and CDR2 (germline): SGHRS, YFSETQ. CDR3 in amino acids: CASSSVGISGNEQFF. As DNA, the CDR3 is TGCGCCAGCTCCTCGGTCGGGATCTCTGGCAATGAGCAGTTCTTC.

The chain joins TRBV20-1 to TRBJ2-5, with TRBD2 matching over 10 bases. The CDR3 has 15 amino acids. Losses at the gene ends were 1 base for V and 4 bases for J; bases not matched to a gene: 6. CDR1 DFQATT and CDR2 SNEGSKA come from the germline V gene (reference sequence). The CDR3 loop reads CSARVAGGRRETQYF. CDR3 nucleotides: TGCAGTGCTAGAGTAGCGGGAGGTCGGCGAGAGACCCAGTACTTC.

There are a few counts of this clonotype. V gene TRBV7-9 combines with J gene TRBJ2-1; D is perhaps TRBD1 or TRBD2 (5 bases each). Trimming took off 5 bases at V and 0 bases at J, with 8 bases between the two ends. The CDR3 contains 14 residues. CDR1 is SEHNR and CDR2 is FQNEAQ in the germline V gene (reference sequence). CDR3 region: CASSIGASYNEQFF. For the CDR3, the DNA is TGTGCCAGCAGCATCGGGGCCTCCTACAATGAGCAGTTCTTC.

V usage is TRBV11-2 and J usage is TRBJ2-7; possibly TRBD1 for D (7 bases). Looked up from germline, CDR1 is SGHAT and CDR2 is FQNNGV. The ends were cut back, 5 bases at V and 3 bases at J, with 14 bases in the middle. CDR3 length equals 14 residues. The CDR3 spells CASSSPQGGYEQYF. The CDR3, as DNA: TGTGCCAGCAGCAGCCCGCAGGGGGGCTACGAGCAGTACTTC.

This clonotype was recorded many times. V is TRBV28 and J is TRBJ1-5; D not certain. V gave up 7 bases and J gave up 4 bases, with 8 bases separating them. CDR3 length equals 12 residues. CDR1 MDHEN and CDR2 SYDVKM come from the germline V gene. CDR3: CASKIMNQPQHF. DNA for the CDR3: TGTGCCAGCAAGATCATGAATCAGCCCCAGCATTTT.

This clonotype came up a few times. The CDR3, as DNA: TGTGCCAGCAGTGACTCGTTGGACAGGGGTCGTCTCTATGGCTACACCTTC. It encodes CASSDSLDRGRLYGYTF. The chain carries TRBV6-4 and TRBJ1-2; 9 bases are a match to TRBD1. The germline V gene has CDR1 MRHNA and CDR2 SNTAGT. V shed 0 bases and J 4 bases; nucleotides not matched to a gene: 9. This CDR3 is 17 amino acids long.

This clonotype was counted between two and nine times. A much larger clone differs by one base, so this may be a read error. V usage is TRBV15 and J usage is TRBJ1-5; D is perhaps TRBD1 (5 bases). The CDR3 is 19 amino acids. Germline CDR1 reads LNHNV; CDR2 reads YYDKDF (reference sequence). CDR3 protein: CATSIGHRALTQSNRPQHF. The CDR3 DNA reads TGTGCCACCAGCATTGGACACAGAGCACTGACACAAAGCAATCGGCCCCAGCATTTT.

The chain links TRBV4-1 to TRBJ2-1; D is perhaps TRBD2 (5 bases). V lost 6 bases to trimming and J lost 2 bases, with 17 bases between them. The CDR3 runs 16 residues. The germline CDR1 and CDR2 sequences are MGHRA and YSYEKL. CDR3 residues: CASRPLENAPYNEQFF. The CDR3 DNA sequence: TGCGCCAGCAGACCACTAGAAAACGCGCCCTACAATGAGCAGTTCTTC.

This chain uses TRBV5-1 with TRBJ1-6, with D possibly TRBD1 on 6 matching bases. Germline CDR1 SGHRS, CDR2 YFSETQ. CDR3 length: 15 amino acids. Trimming pared 4 bases from V and 5 bases from J, leaving 13 bases between. DNA for the CDR3: TGCGCCAGCAGCCTTGGGGGCCGGAATAATTCACCCCTCCACTTT. Protein product: CASSLGGRNNSPLHF.

J is TRBJ1-2 and V is TRBV7-2, with TRBD1 as a possible D gene (5 bases). This CDR3 comprises 16 residues. Between the trimmed V and J ends, which lost 3 bases and 2 bases, there was a span of 16 bases. The V gene's germline CDR1 is SGHTA and CDR2 FQGNSA. The CDR3, as DNA: TGTGCCAGCAGCTTCAAACCGGGACGGACGAACTATGGCTACACCTTC. Amino acid sequence: CASSFKPGRTNYGYTF.

The chain recombines TRBV6-5 with TRBJ2-7, with 8 bases identical to TRBD2. The CDR3 consists of 18 residues. V lost 2 bases to trimming and J lost 0 bases; unmatched junction nucleotides: 12. The germline CDR1 and CDR2 sequences are MNHEY and SVGAGI. The chain's CDR3 is CASSYIPGGTRGSYEQYF. In DNA form, the CDR3 reads TGTGCCAGCAGTTACATTCCGGGAGGGACGCGGGGCTCCTACGAGCAGTACTTC.

J is TRBJ1-1 and V is TRBV7-9, with 8 bases lining up with TRBD1. Germline V lookup: CDR1 SEHNR, CDR2 FQNEAQ (reference sequence). CDR3 length: 13 residues. J was trimmed by 5 bases and V by 6 bases; bases with no gene match: 5. DNA for the CDR3: TGTGCCAGCAGTTCCAGGGGGCTTACTGAAGCTTTCTTT. Amino acid sequence: CASSSRGLTEAFF. Together with reference TRBV7-9 and TRBJ1-1, the CDR3 gives the full variable domain: DTGVSQNPRHKITKRGQNVTFRCDPISEHNRLYWYRQTLGQGPEFLTYFQNEAQLEKSRLLSDRFSAERPKGSFSTLEIQRTEQGDSAMYLCASSSRGLTEAFFGQGTRLTVV.

The sample holds a few counts of this clonotype. The chain joins TRBV10-2 to TRBJ2-7; no clear D. Germline-derived CDR1 and CDR2 are WSHSY and SAAADI. The CDR3 spans 14 residues. The germline V and J ends were trimmed by 2 bases and 6 bases, with 14 bases remaining between them. The CDR3 protein is CASSETTVGPEQYF. The CDR3 nucleotides read TGCGCCAGCAGTGAGACAACGGTCGGACCCGAGCAGTACTTC.

This clonotype has a single count. Since a much larger clone is just one base distant, this may be a read error. This chain links TRBV3-1 with TRBJ1-1; D is uncertain. The CDR3 loop spans 14 amino acids. Germline-derived CDR1 and CDR2 are LGHDT and YNNKEL (reference sequence). Here the CDR3 reads CASGQPSRSTEAFF. The CDR3 bases are TGTGCCAGCGGCCAACCCTCCCGGAGCACTGAAGCTTTCTTT.

This clonotype appeared a few times. The rearrangement links TRBV18 to TRBJ2-3; D perhaps matches TRBD2 (5 bases). Germline assignment: CDR1 KGHSH and CDR2 LQKENI. V was clipped by 4 bases and J by 0 bases, with 11 bases between them. This CDR3 is built from 15 residues. CDR3 loop: CASSQTSPSTDTQYF. The CDR3 DNA is TGTGCCAGCTCACAAACTAGTCCTAGCACAGATACGCAGTATTTT.

V and J are TRBV24-1 and TRBJ2-5; 10 bases align to TRBD1. This CDR3 has 14 residues. The ends lost 9 bases at V and 5 bases at J; junction bases unmatched: 8. Germline V gives CDR1 KGHDR, CDR2 SFDVKD. CDR3: CATSPPDRGETQYF. In DNA, the CDR3 is TGTGCCACCTCCCCCCCGGACAGGGGGGAGACCCAGTACTTC.